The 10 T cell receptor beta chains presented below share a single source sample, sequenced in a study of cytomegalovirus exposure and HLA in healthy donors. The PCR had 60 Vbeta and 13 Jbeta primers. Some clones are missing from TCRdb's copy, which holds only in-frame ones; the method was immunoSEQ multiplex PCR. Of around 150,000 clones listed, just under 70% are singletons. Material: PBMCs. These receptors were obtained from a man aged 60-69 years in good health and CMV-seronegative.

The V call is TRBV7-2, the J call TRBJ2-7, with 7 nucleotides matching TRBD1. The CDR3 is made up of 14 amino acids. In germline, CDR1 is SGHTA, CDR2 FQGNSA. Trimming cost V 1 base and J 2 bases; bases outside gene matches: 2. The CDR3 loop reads CASSLEQGPYEQYF. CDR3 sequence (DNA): TGTGCCAGCAGCTTAGAACAGGGGCCCTACGAGCAGTACTTC.

CDR3 residues: CASSLGLAGPDEQYF. The CDR3 bases are TGTGCCAGCAGCTTGGGCCTAGCGGGGCCCGACGAGCAGTACTTC. This sequence joins TRBV5-6 and TRBJ2-7; 9 bases fit TRBD2. The junction had 6 bases not matched to a gene; V was cut back by 0 bases and J by 5 bases. Germline-derived CDR1 and CDR2 are SGHDT and YYEEEE. This CDR3 has 15 residues.

The CDR3 sequence: CASSAGQTEAFF. The CDR3 DNA reads as TGTGCCAGCAGCGCGGGACAGACTGAAGCTTTCTTT. V usage is TRBV5-4 and J usage is TRBJ1-1, with 7 nucleotides matching TRBD1. Trimming cost V 4 bases and J 5 bases; bases outside gene matches: 2. The CDR3 totals 12 residues. The germline gives CDR1 SGHNT, CDR2 YYREEE (reference sequence).

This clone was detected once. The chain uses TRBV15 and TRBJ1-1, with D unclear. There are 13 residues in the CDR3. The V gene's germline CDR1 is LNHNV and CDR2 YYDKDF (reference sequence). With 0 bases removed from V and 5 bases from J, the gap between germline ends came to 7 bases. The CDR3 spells CATSRDPGTEAFF. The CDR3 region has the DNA TGTGCCACCAGCAGAGATCCCGGGACTGAAGCTTTCTTT.

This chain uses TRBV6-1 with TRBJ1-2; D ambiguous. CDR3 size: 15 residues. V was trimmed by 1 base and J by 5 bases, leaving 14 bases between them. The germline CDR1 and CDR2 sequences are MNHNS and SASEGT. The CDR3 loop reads CASSEVLGGNYGYTF. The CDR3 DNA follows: TGTGCCAGCAGTGAAGTTTTGGGAGGGAATTATGGCTACACCTTC.

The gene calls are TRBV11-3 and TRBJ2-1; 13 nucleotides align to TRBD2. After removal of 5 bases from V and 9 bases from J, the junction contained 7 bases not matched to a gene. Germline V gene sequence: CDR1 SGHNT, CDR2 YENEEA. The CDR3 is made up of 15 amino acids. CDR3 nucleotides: TGTGCCAGCAGCCGCGGACTAGCGGGAGAGGGTGAGCAGTTCTTC. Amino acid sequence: CASSRGLAGEGEQFF.

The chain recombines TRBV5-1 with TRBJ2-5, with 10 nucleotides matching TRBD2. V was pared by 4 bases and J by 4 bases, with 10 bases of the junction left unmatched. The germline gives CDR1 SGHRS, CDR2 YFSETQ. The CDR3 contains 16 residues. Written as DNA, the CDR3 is TGCGCCAGCAGCCAAGCTAGCGGGAGAGGGCGAGAGACCCAGTACTTC. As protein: CASSQASGRGRETQYF.

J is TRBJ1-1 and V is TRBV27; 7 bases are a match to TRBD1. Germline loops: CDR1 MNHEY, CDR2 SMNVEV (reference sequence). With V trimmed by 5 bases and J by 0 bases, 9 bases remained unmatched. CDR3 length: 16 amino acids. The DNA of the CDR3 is TGTGCCAGCAGTCCGCTTACCGGGACAGTGAACACTGAAGCTTTCTTT. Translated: CASSPLTGTVNTEAFF.

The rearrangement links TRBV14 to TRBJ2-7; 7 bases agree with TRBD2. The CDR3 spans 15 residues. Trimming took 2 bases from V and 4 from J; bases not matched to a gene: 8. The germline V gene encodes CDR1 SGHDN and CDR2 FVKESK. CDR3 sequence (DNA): TGTGCCAGCAGCCAATGGCCCACTAGCGTATACGAGCAGTACTTC. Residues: CASSQWPTSVYEQYF.

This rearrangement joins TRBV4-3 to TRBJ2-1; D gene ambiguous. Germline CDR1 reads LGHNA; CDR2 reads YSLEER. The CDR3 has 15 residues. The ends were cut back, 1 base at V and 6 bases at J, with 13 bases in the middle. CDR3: CASSQVSVPRNEQFF. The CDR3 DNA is TGCGCCAGCAGCCAAGTCTCAGTTCCCCGCAATGAGCAGTTCTTC.